This is a list of T cell receptor beta chains from one sample in a study of blood T cell repertoires in COVID-19. Here immunoSEQ multiplex PCR was the method, and the copy in TCRdb shows in-frame clones only, minus some. The data show 200,000 to 300,000 clones, 75% to 90% seen once. Sequencing used PBMCs or T cells enriched from blood (not recorded which). These receptors were obtained from a woman aged 40 to 50 who had been exposed to COVID-19. CDR3s include the opening cysteine and the closing phenylalanine or tryptophan. The D gene is left open where the match is weak. Some rows have no size entry. The others give once, few or many, or a class for an expanded clone.

v_gene	abundance	d_gene	j_gene	CDR3nt	CDR3aa
TRBV27	.	.	TRBJ1-5	TGTGCCAGCACCAAAGTAGGGGGCAATCAGCCCCAGCATTTT	CASTKVGGNQPQHF
TRBV24-1	.	TRBD1	TRBJ1-2	TGTGCCACCAGTGATCCAGCTACAGGGGGCAATAAGGATGGCTACACCTTC	CATSDPATGGNKDGYTF
TRBV20-1	.	.	TRBJ1-1	TGCAGTGCTAGTTGGGCGAACACTGAAGCTTTCTTT	CSASWANTEAFF
TRBV18	.	.	TRBJ1-4	TGTGCCAGCTCACCAGGGCAACTGGGTGCAACTAATGAAAAACTGTTTTTT	CASSPGQLGATNEKLFF
TRBV7-3	.	.	TRBJ2-1	TGTGCCAGCAGCACTCGACTAGGCCATGAGCAGTTCTTC	CASSTRLGHEQFF
TRBV28	once	.	TRBJ2-1	TGTGCCGTCAGGAGGGGCTACAATGAGCAGTTCTTC	CAVRRGYNEQFF
TRBV28	.	TRBD1	TRBJ2-7	TGTGCCAGCAGTTTACCCACTGGGACAGGGCGGGAGCAGTACTTC	CASSLPTGTGREQYF
TRBV24-1	once	TRBD2	TRBJ2-3	TGTGCCACCAGCACTAGCGGCCAAACCCCTTCGGATACGCAGTATTTT	CATSTSGQTPSDTQYF
TRBV7-9	.	.	TRBJ2-1	TGTGCCAGCAGCTTAGGGGCGGGGCGACACTACAATGAGCAGTTCTTC	CASSLGAGRHYNEQFF
TRBV5-4	.	.	TRBJ2-7	TGTGCCAGCAGCTTTAAGGTCGACGGAGGGCAGTACTTC	CASSFKVDGGQYF
TRBV4-1	.	TRBD1	TRBJ1-2	TGCGCCAGCAGCCAAGACATTAACAGGGGGCGGACTAACTATGGCTACACCTTC	CASSQDINRGRTNYGYTF
TRBV30	.	TRBD1	TRBJ2-3	TGTGCCTGGCTTATGGCGGACAGGGGTTATACAGATACGCAGTATTTT	CAWLMADRGYTDTQYF
TRBV19	.	.	TRBJ1-3	TGTGCCAGTAGTATAGTAATAACAGGTGGAAACACCATATATTTT	CASSIVITGGNTIYF
TRBV19	.	TRBD2	TRBJ2-1	TGTGCCAGTCTGGAGCGGGAGGGCGTTTTGGGTGAGCAGTTCTTC	CASLEREGVLGEQFF
TRBV19	.	TRBD1	TRBJ1-2	TGTGCCAGTAGGATCATGTCAGGGACAGGAGGCTACACCTTC	CASRIMSGTGGYTF
TRBV30	.	TRBD2	TRBJ2-1	TGTGCCTGGAGTGTACTGGCGGGAGCCCAGAATGAGCAGTTCTTC	CAWSVLAGAQNEQFF
TRBV4-3	.	.	TRBJ2-5	TGCGCCAGCAGCCAAGAAGTGGCAGGGTTCATTGAGACCCAGTACTTC	CASSQEVAGFIETQYF
TRBV6-1	once	TRBD2	TRBJ2-3	TGTGCCAGCAGTGAGGGACTAGCGGCACATACGCAGTATTTT	CASSEGLAAHTQYF
TRBV7-2	.	TRBD1	TRBJ1-1	TGTGCCAGCAGCAAACAGGGGGCGCAGGTCACTGAAGCTTTCTTT	CASSKQGAQVTEAFF
TRBV7-2	.	TRBD2	TRBJ2-1	TGTGCCAGCAGTCACCCCGGACTAGCGGGAGGGCCCTCCTACAATGAGCAGTTCTTC	CASSHPGLAGGPSYNEQFF
TRBV19	.	.	TRBJ1-5	TGTGCCAGTAGTAACAGGCAGTTCGGTCAGCCCCAGCATTTT	CASSNRQFGQPQHF
TRBV12-3/TRBV12-4	.	.	TRBJ1-1	TGTGCCAGCACCGTTTTGGGGGCGGCTGAAGCTTTCTTT	CASTVLGAAEAFF
TRBV19	.	.	TRBJ2-1	TGTGCCAGTAGTATATCCCCGCGGGGTGAGCAGTTCTTC	CASSISPRGEQFF
TRBV12-5	once	TRBD2	TRBJ2-3	TGTGCTAGTGGCTCGGGACTAGCGGACTACACAGATACGCAGTATTTT	CASGSGLADYTDTQYF
TRBV4-1	.	TRBD1	TRBJ1-2	TGCGCCAGCAGCCAAGACAGGGGGTACTGGGGGGCGCAAAGTTGGGACTATGGCTACACCTTC	CASSQDRGYWGAQSWDYGYTF
TRBV20-1	.	TRBD1	TRBJ2-3	TGCAGTCCAGGGGGTACGCAGTATTTT	CSPGGTQYF
TRBV13	few	.	TRBJ2-1	TGTGCCAGCAGCTTAGGCGGGATATATCTGAATGAGCAGTTCTTC	CASSLGGIYLNEQFF
TRBV28	.	TRBD1	TRBJ2-1	TGTGCCAGCAGTTTCGGGTCGGGACAGAAGCAGTTCTTC	CASSFGSGQKQFF
TRBV5-1	once	TRBD2	TRBJ2-1	TGTGCCAGCAGCTTGACTAGCGGGAGTCTGGTTGAGCAGTTCTTC	CASSLTSGSLVEQFF
TRBV5-1	.	.	TRBJ1-1	TGTGCCAGCAGCTTGAAGGGGGGGCCGGCCACTGAAGCTTTCTTT	CASSLKGGPATEAFF
TRBV27	.	.	TRBJ2-1	TGTGCCAGCAGTTCGACCCTCTCCAGCGGTGTCTACAATGAGCAGTTCTTC	CASSSTLSSGVYNEQFF
TRBV6-5	.	.	TRBJ1-2	TGTGCCAGCAGTTACTCGATTGGGGCTGGTGGCTACACCTTC	CASSYSIGAGGYTF
TRBV7-2	.	.	TRBJ1-3	TGTGCCAGCAGCGCGCTAACCGGGACACCCTCTGGAAACACCATATATTTT	CASSALTGTPSGNTIYF
TRBV9	.	.	TRBJ1-2	TGTGCCAGCAGCGCGAGACAGATGAACTATGGCTACACCTTC	CASSARQMNYGYTF
TRBV12-5	.	TRBD1	TRBJ1-3	TGTGCTAGTGGCCCAGATCCGGGACAGTCTGGAAACACCATATATTTT	CASGPDPGQSGNTIYF
TRBV6-5	.	.	TRBJ1-1	TGTGCCAGCAGTTACTCGGCCACTATGAACACTGAAGCTTTCTTT	CASSYSATMNTEAFF
TRBV7-2	.	TRBD2	TRBJ2-1	TGTGCCAGCAGCTTAGGCCCGGGACTAGCGGGAGGGCCTCATAATGAGCAGTTCTTC	CASSLGPGLAGGPHNEQFF
TRBV4-2	.	.	TRBJ2-7	TGTGCCAGCAGCCAAGATAAAAACTACGCCTACGAGCAGTACTTC	CASSQDKNYAYEQYF
TRBV6-6	.	TRBD1	TRBJ1-2	TGTGCCAGCAGTTACGCAGACAGGGGATCTGGCTACACCTTC	CASSYADRGSGYTF
TRBV5-1	once	.	TRBJ2-3	TGCGCCAGCAGCTTCGACAGCGATACGCAGTATTTT	CASSFDSDTQYF
TRBV11-2	.	TRBD1	TRBJ1-1	TGTGCCAGCAGCTTGGGCCGGGACAGATTGAACACTGAAGCTTTCTTT	CASSLGRDRLNTEAFF
TRBV4-2	.	.	TRBJ1-1	TGTGCCAGCAGCCAAGGGGCAGGGAACACTGAAGCTTTCTTT	CASSQGAGNTEAFF
TRBV19	.	.	TRBJ1-2	TGTGCCAGTACTCCCCCGGAGTTCTATGGCTACACCTTC	CASTPPEFYGYTF
TRBV11-1	.	TRBD2	TRBJ2-1	TGTGCCAGCCGCGGGACTAGCGGTATCGATGAGCAGTTCTTC	CASRGTSGIDEQFF
TRBV5-4	.	TRBD1	TRBJ1-6	TGTGCCAGCAGCTTACCCGGGACAGGGGATTCACCCCTCCACTTT	CASSLPGTGDSPLHF
TRBV12-5	.	.	TRBJ2-1	TGTGCTAGTGGTTTGGGAAGGGGCACCGAGCAGTTCTTC	CASGLGRGTEQFF
TRBV28	.	.	TRBJ1-2	TGTGCCAGCAGTTTAGACCAGGTTAGCTACACCTTC	CASSLDQVSYTF
TRBV7-9	.	TRBD1	TRBJ1-2	TGTGCCAGCAGCAAGGGACAGGGGTCAGATGGCTACACCTTC	CASSKGQGSDGYTF
TRBV12-5	.	TRBD2	TRBJ2-3	TGTGCTAGTGGTTTGGGTAGCGGGGGGAACACAGATACGCAGTATTTT	CASGLGSGGNTDTQYF
TRBV15	.	.	TRBJ2-7	TGTGCCACCAGCAGTGTTCTTGGAGAGAATTCCTACGAGCAGTACTTC	CATSSVLGENSYEQYF
TRBV5-4	.	TRBD2	TRBJ2-5	TGTGCCAGCAGGACCACTAGCGGGGGAGCTCAAGAGACCCAGTACTTC	CASRTTSGGAQETQYF
TRBV14	.	TRBD1	TRBJ2-1	TGTGCCAGCAGCCAGGTACAGGGGAAGAAAAATGAGCAGTTCTTC	CASSQVQGKKNEQFF
TRBV19	.	.	TRBJ1-5	TGTGCCAGTACCGGCGGGTGGCAGCCGTTCGATCAGCCCCAGCATTTT	CASTGGWQPFDQPQHF
TRBV7-3	.	TRBD1	TRBJ1-4	TGTGCCAGCAGCTTGGGACAGGGGACGTCTAATGAAAAACTGTTTTTT	CASSLGQGTSNEKLFF
TRBV28	.	.	TRBJ2-2	TGTGCCAGCGAAACTGCGGGGCGTCCCGGGGAGCAGTTTTTT	CASETAGRPGEQFF
TRBV24-1	.	TRBD1	TRBJ1-1	TGTGCCACCAGTTTGACAGGGGATGGCACTGAAGCTTTCTTT	CATSLTGDGTEAFF